This section outlines one TCR beta chain sequence together with its context. The entry originates in a study of T cell changes during pregnancy in multiple sclerosis. Some clones are missing from TCRdb's copy, which holds only in-frame ones; the method was immunoSEQ multiplex PCR. The table has over 50,000 clones, approximately 90% seen once. The germline V gene has CDR1 SGHTA and CDR2 FQGTGA. Germline trimming cut 4 bases from V and 3 bases from J; bases unmatched to any gene: 7. This CDR3 comprises 15 residues. The receptor was isolated from a female donor in good health, enrolled as a control in a pregnancy study. The sample in question was peripheral blood, obtained in the first trimester of pregnancy. The chain is built from TRBV7-3 and TRBJ2-7, with 9 bases aligning to TRBD1. CDR3 loop: CASSSTSTGGYEQYF. The DNA for the CDR3 is TGTGCCAGCAGCTCCACTTCGACAGGGGGCTACGAGCAGTACTTC.